This T cell receptor (beta chain) appears in the sequencing data of a study of blood T cells in healthy people across ages. With a J-beta primer mix and a sample-barcoded 5' primer, a second PCR ran about 6 to 11 cycles. TCRdb redid the calling of the 5' RACE reads with MiXCR, one entry per CDR3 protein. The sample shows more than 450,000 distinct CDR3 sequences, about 27% of them seen only once. Germline CDR1 is MNHNS and CDR2 is SASEGT. The CDR3 consists of 15 residues. Trimming left V 5 bases short and J 0 bases short, with 11 bases between. This sample was shared with a second study, whose subject was T cells of mothers and their children. That paper states: Three mothers and their six children, all healthy Caucasians, donated. Each child gave a few million TCR beta CDR3 reads (each mother, over 8.5 million).

Specimen: blood. This sequence joins TRBV6-1 and TRBJ1-5; no definite D call. This receptor was taken from a boy younger than 10 in good health. DNA for the CDR3: TGTGCCAGCAGTAGGCAGCTCAATAGCAATCAGCCCCAGCATTTT. It translates to CASSRQLNSNQPQHF.